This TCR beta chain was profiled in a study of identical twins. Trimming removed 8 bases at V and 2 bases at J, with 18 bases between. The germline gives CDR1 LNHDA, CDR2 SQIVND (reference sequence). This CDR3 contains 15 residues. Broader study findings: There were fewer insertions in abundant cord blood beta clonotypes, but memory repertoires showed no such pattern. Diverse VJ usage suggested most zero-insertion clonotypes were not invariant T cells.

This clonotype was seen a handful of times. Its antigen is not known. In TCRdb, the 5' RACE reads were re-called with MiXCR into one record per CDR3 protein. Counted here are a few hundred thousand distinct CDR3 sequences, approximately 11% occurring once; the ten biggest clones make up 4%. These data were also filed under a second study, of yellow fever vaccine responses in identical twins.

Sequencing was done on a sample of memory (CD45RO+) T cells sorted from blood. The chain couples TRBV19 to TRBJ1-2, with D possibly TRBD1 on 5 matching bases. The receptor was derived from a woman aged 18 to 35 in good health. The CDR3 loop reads CASFDQGRNNYGYTF. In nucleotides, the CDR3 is TGTGCCAGTTTCGACCAGGGAAGGAACAACTATGGCTACACCTTC.